This entry concerns a single TCR beta chain. Its antigen remains undetermined. The input lacks base qualities; no much larger clone sits a single base away. This sample stems from a study of OX40 agonist ivuxolimab in advanced cancers. Background on the whole study: Ivuxolimab, which targeted the costimulatory receptor OX40 (CD134), was an agonistic, fully human IgG2 monoclonal antibody. Among the approximately 50 dose-escalation patients, 19 had hepatocellular carcinoma, roughly 15 melanoma, 9 renal cell carcinoma and 9 head and neck cancer. In the dose-escalation cohort, roughly four fifths of patients were male, and the mean age was approximately 60 years, with a range of roughly 20 to 79. Patients were allowed to have had prior anti-PD-1, anti-PD-L1 or anti-CTLA-4 therapy, and approximately 40% of the dose-escalation patients had previously received checkpoint inhibitors. Intravenous ivuxolimab was administered to patients every 2 weeks at six dose levels: 0.01, 0.1, 0.3, 1.5, 3 and 10 mg/kg. The purpose of peripheral TCRbeta sequencing was to test whether ivuxolimab changed TCR sequence diversity and led to clonal T-cell expansion. Partial responses occurred in three dose-escalation patients: two with cutaneous melanoma and one with hepatocellular carcinoma. The monotherapy dose-escalation portion (N of about 50 patients) of the phase I ivuxolimab trial is reported in the paper.

For sequencing of the TCRbeta CDR3 region, genomic DNA was extracted from the sorted cells. The immunoSEQ Assay was used for sequencing of TCRbeta CDR3 regions. In its TCRdb copy, this immuneACCESS table keeps in-frame sequences only and misses some clones. Where compared with another copy, unresolved V genes explain less than half of these, and the others have no known cause. Here the sample has roughly 62,000 clones; 85% occur a single time. The ten largest clones represent 4% of the sample. Study-level results and caveats: After ivuxolimab, more expanded clones were found on average in CD8+ T cells than in CD4+ T cells. Antigen specificity was not determined for the clonally expanded peripheral T cells. Low levels of normalized T-cell clonal expansion were also shown by some nonresponding patients. At doses of 0.1 to 3.0 mg/kg, clonal expansion of both CD4+ and CD8+ T cells in blood was seen between baseline and week 6. In the 0.1-3.0 mg/kg groups, partial responders had among the lowest normalized peripheral clonal expansion, particularly in CD8+ T cells.

Trimming leaves V shorter by 3 bases and J shorter by 5 bases, with the junction holding 6 bases beyond the gene matches. There are 14 amino acids in the CDR3, from cysteine to phenylalanine inclusive. Left in the record is the CDR3 DNA by itself, 42 bases read in frame from the first base. The germline V gene encodes CDR1 MGHRA and CDR2 YSYEKL. Patients with a history of autoimmune disease or receiving systemic immunosuppression were excluded from the trial. In every dose cohort, peripheral blood was drawn for TCR sequencing at baseline, cycle 4 day 1, and cycle 7 day 1. The samples were taken from a phase I, first-in-human, multicenter, open-label dose-escalation trial of ivuxolimab. The trial enrolled adults with locally advanced or metastatic head and neck squamous cell, hepatocellular, melanoma or renal cell carcinoma. Before TCR sequencing, CD4+ and CD8+ T cells were separately sorted from peripheral blood.

The TCR originated in an adult with an advanced solid tumor such as melanoma, head and neck, liver or kidney cancer. Sequenced here: CD4+ or CD8+ T cells sorted from blood, sampled in a trial of the OX40 agonist ivuxolimab. The chain is made from TRBV4-1 and TRBJ2-5, and 7 junctional nucleotides match TRBD2. The sequenced DNA is TGCGCCAGCAGCCATTTAGCGGGCGGGGAGACCCAGTACTTC. The encoded protein is CASSHLAGGETQYF.